This T cell receptor (beta chain) derives from a study of blood T cell repertoires in COVID-19. Looking at the study overall: Some COVID-19 samples were acute and others convalescent; all came from the United States, Italy and Spain. PBMCs, B-cell-depleted T cells, or T cells provided the cDNA or gDNA that made up the material.

In the source study's methods: From reference gene primer amplification, estimates of nucleated cell counts were derived. The method was immunoSEQ multiplex PCR; TCRdb's version includes in-frame clones alone and lacks a portion of them. The V and J calls and clone size were taken over from that table, and D and trimming were inferred from the DNA. Of some 230,000 clones in the sample, approximately 81% were seen once. The V end lost 0 bases, the J end lost 1 base, and 10 bases lay between the germline ends. The germline V gene has CDR1 SGHRS and CDR2 YFSETQ. This CDR3 comprises 15 residues. Sequenced input: peripheral blood. This receptor was taken from a man between 35 and 55 years old with acute or convalescent COVID-19. The rearrangement uses TRBV5-1 and TRBJ2-5; D perhaps matches TRBD2 (6 bases). The CDR3 sequence is CASSLETRGQETQYF. In nucleotides, the CDR3 is TGCGCCAGCAGCTTGGAGACTAGGGGCCAAGAGACCCAGTACTTC.